Here is one TCR beta chain with its context. Its antigen is not known. Profiled with immunoSEQ multiplex PCR; TCRdb holds only in-frame clones, not every one. Counted here are tens of thousands of clones, 80% to 85% occurring once; the ten biggest clones make up 1.2%. The sample is drawn from a study of vaccination effects on CD4 cells after COVID-19. This CDR3 contains 15 residues. Germline CDR1 and CDR2: SGHNT and YYREEE (reference sequence). V was shortened by 4 bases and J by 4 bases, with 16 bases between the two germline ends. Ahead of sequencing, the ViraFEST assay grew antigen-specific CD4+ T cells using viral peptide pools. Cells that had been cultured for 10 days were the source of isolated CD4+ T cells. Participants received two doses of either the BNT162b2 or mRNA-1273 vaccine.

The receptor's source is a human donor who received a COVID-19 vaccine. Sequences were derived from CD4+ T cells from PBMCs cultured with HCoV-229E spike peptides, sampled after COVID-19 vaccination. The rearrangement uses TRBV5-4 and TRBJ2-3, with D perhaps TRBD1 or TRBD2 (5 bases each). CDR3 nucleotides: TGTGCCAGCAGCCCTGACTGGGGCGGGTCAGATACGCAGTATTTT. This encodes CASSPDWGGSDTQYF.